This passage covers 8 T cell receptor beta chains from one sample sequenced in a study of T cell responses to AZD1222 COVID-19 vaccine. The method was immunoSEQ multiplex PCR; TCRdb's version includes in-frame clones alone and lacks a portion of them. The table has 80,000 or so clones, around four fifths seen once; the top ten hold around 2.8%. The sample in question was peripheral blood, obtained on day 0 of AZD1222 vaccination. The receptors were gathered from an adult in good health.

The chain combines TRBV2 with TRBJ1-5; D remains unclear. The V and J ends lost 5 bases and 0 bases respectively, with 8 bases between them. Per the germline V gene, CDR1 is SNHLY and CDR2 is FYNNEI. This CDR3 has 14 amino acids. The CDR3 DNA sequence: TGTGCCAGCAGTCAGCTTTATAGCAATCAGCCCCAGCATTTT. This translates into CASSQLYSNQPQHF.

A single count supports this clone. V usage is TRBV9 and J usage is TRBJ2-1; possibly TRBD1 for D (5 bases). The CDR3 sequence is 15 residues long. The V end lost 4 bases, the J end lost 4 bases, and 15 bases lay between the germline ends. Germline CDR1 and CDR2: SGDLS and YYNGEE. In DNA form, the CDR3 reads TGTGCCAGCAGCCCCGGTAGGGGATCATACAATGAGCAGTTCTTC. Translation: CASSPGRGSYNEQFF.

The V gene is TRBV7-9, the J gene TRBJ1-6; perhaps TRBD1 as D (5 bases). V lost 1 base and J 10 bases, leaving 14 bases between the germline ends. The CDR3 is 15 amino acids. Germline V gene sequence: CDR1 SEHNR, CDR2 FQNEAQ (reference sequence). The CDR3: CASSLEQGLGSPLHF. Written as DNA, the CDR3 is TGTGCCAGCAGCTTAGAGCAGGGCCTGGGGTCACCCCTCCACTTT.

CDR3 sequence: CASSSFGETQYF. CDR3 in DNA: TGTGCCAGCAGTTCCTTTGGGGAGACCCAGTACTTC. The genes are TRBV12-3 or TRBV12-4 and TRBJ2-5; D remains unclear. The ends were cut back, 4 bases at V and 5 bases at J, with 8 bases in the middle. The CDR3 has 12 residues.

This chain joins TRBV14 and TRBJ1-2; 7 bases map to TRBD1. Germline V lookup: CDR1 SGHDN, CDR2 FVKESK. The junction had 4 bases not matched to a gene; V was cut back by 0 bases and J by 6 bases. The CDR3 runs 14 residues. This CDR3 reads CASSQDTGAHGYTF. The CDR3 DNA follows: TGTGCCAGCAGCCAAGATACAGGGGCCCATGGCTACACCTTC.

This sequence joins TRBV18 and TRBJ1-1; 7 bases are shared with TRBD1. This CDR3 spans 18 amino acids. Germline V CDR1 and CDR2: KGHSH, LQKENI. The V and J ends lost 3 bases and 4 bases, in that order; junction bases with no gene match: 17. CDR3 amino acids: CASSPLGLGRGLSTEAFF. DNA for the CDR3: TGTGCCAGCTCACCTTTGGGTTTGGGGAGGGGGCTCAGCACTGAAGCTTTCTTT.

CDR3 sequence reads: CASSPRLDYEQYF. CDR3 nucleotides: TGCGCCAGCAGCCCGAGACTAGACTACGAGCAGTACTTC. J is TRBJ2-7 and V is TRBV5-1; TRBD2 is a possible D gene (6 bases). The length of the CDR3 is 13 residues. V lost 4 bases and J lost 3, with 11 bases in between. CDR1 is SGHRS, CDR2 YFSETQ, per germline.

This clone was counted a single time. The gene calls are TRBV5-1 and TRBJ1-2, with 9 bases matching TRBD1. This CDR3 contains 17 residues. CDR1 and CDR2 (germline): SGHRS, YFSETQ. Trimming took 2 bases from V and 6 from J; bases not matched to a gene: 14. The CDR3 DNA reads TGCGCCAGCAGCTTCCTCCTACCGGGACAGGGTAAAGATGGCTACACCTTC. It specifies CASSFLLPGQGKDGYTF.